This T cell receptor beta chain was retrieved from a study of vaccination and CD4 T cells after COVID-19. The overall study: Diagnosis preceded the drawing of post-COVID samples by a median 101 days (range 35 to 161). The cells were exposed to overlapping spike peptides originating from SARS-CoV-2, HCoV-NL63, HCoV-OC43 and HCoV-229E for stimulation.

Study observations and caveats: Counts of SARS-CoV-2-reactive clonotypes had a median that went from roughly 21 to 40, a nonsignificant change.

In germline, CDR1 is LGHNA, CDR2 YNFKEQ. The CDR3 runs 16 residues. Trimming at V came to 0 bases and at J to 2 bases, leaving 4 bases not matched to a gene. Cultured CD4+ T cell DNA underwent sequencing with the Oncomine TCR Beta short-read assay. One entry per CDR3 protein results from TCRdb running MiXCR on the PCR reads. The table records about 10,000 distinct CDR3 sequences, around 64% of them present only once. The treatment denotes: approximately 9-day PBMC culture with coronavirus spike peptide pools or control peptides (ViraFEST assay). As for this clonotype: Antigen specificity is unknown.

This receptor was obtained from a human donor who had recovered from COVID-19. The chain is built from TRBV4-2 and TRBJ2-1, with 7 nucleotides matching TRBD2. The sequenced sample was CD4+ T cells from blood, cultured in vitro. CDR3 bases: TGTGCCAGCAGCCAAGAAGGTGCGGGGGCCTACAATGAGCAGTTCTTC. Amino acid sequence: CASSQEGAGAYNEQFF.